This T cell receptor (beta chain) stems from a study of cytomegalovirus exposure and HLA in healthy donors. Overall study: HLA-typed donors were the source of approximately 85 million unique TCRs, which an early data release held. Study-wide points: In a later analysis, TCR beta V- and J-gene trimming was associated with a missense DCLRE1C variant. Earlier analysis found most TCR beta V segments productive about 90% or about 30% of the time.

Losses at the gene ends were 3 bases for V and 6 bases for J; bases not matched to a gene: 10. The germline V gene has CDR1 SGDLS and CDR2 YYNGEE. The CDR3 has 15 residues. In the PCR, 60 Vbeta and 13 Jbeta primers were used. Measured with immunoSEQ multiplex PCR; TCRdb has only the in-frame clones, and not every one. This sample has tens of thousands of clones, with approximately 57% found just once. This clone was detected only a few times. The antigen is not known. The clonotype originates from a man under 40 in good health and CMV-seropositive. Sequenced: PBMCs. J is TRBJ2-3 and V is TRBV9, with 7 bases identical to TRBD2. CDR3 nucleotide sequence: TGTGCCAGCAGCGACGGGACTACCTCATTCGATACGCAGTATTTT. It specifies CASSDGTTSFDTQYF. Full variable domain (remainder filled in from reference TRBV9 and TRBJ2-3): DSGVTQTPKHLITATGQRVTLRCSPRSGDLSVYWYQQSLDQGLQFLIQYYNGEERAKGNILERFSAQQFPDLHSELNLSSLELGDSALYFCASSDGTTSFDTQYFGPGTRLTVL.